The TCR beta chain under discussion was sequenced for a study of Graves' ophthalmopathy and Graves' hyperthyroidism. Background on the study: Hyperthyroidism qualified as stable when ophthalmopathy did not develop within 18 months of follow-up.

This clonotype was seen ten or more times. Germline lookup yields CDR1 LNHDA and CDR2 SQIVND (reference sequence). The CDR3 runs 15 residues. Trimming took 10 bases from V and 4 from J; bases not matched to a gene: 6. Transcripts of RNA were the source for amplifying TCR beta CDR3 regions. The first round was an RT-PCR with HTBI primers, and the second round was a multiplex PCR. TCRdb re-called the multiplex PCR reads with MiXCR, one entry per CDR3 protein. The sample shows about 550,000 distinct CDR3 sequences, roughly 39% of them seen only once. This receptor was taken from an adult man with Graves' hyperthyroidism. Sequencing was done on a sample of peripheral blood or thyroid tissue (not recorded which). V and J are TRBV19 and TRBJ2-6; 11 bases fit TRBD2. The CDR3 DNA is TGTGCCACCATAGCGGGAGGGTCCGGGGCCAACGTCCTGACTTTC. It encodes CATIAGGSGANVLTF.